A selection of T cell receptor beta chains follows, all from one sample in a study of brain T cells in children with intractable seizures. Assay used: immunoSEQ multiplex PCR; TCRdb lists only in-frame clones, some missing. The sample yields hundreds of thousands of clones, about 93% seen once. The sample here was peripheral blood, taken roughly 5 months after surgery. The receptors derive from a boy under three years old with tuberous sclerosis and intractable seizures. Each CDR3 is given without its conserved first and last residue. Expanded clones are given a class, and other clones once, few, many or no size at all.

TRBV18	-	14	TRBJ2-6	ASSPTGVRGANVLT
TRBV5-8	-	13	TRBJ1-1	ASSDRGLANTEAF
TRBV6-6	-	13	TRBJ1-2	ASSGARGLDYGYT
TRBV6-5	-	13	TRBJ1-3	ASSSATGAGNTIY
TRBV6-2/TRBV6-3	-	14	TRBJ2-1	ASSSVRAGGPSEQF
TRBV12-3/TRBV12-4	-	11	TRBJ1-1	ASSLGENTEAF
TRBV11-2	-	11	TRBJ1-1	ASSLEVGTEAF
TRBV3-1/TRBV3-2	-	12	TRBJ1-2	ASSQEGRLYGYT
TRBV7-9	-	10	TRBJ1-4	ASSLLNEKLF
TRBV27	-	11	TRBJ1-1	ASSLSVGPEAF
TRBV5-4	-	13	TRBJ2-3	ASSWTHRDPDTQY
TRBV5-6	once	14	TRBJ2-5	ASSLFGGATQETQY
TRBV6-5	-	14	TRBJ2-3	ASSYSSAGGPDTQY
TRBV9	-	12	TRBJ2-3	ASSPPTGGDTQY
TRBV12-3/TRBV12-4	few	11	TRBJ1-5	ASSFSGDQPQH
TRBV12-3/TRBV12-4	-	10	TRBJ2-7	ASSSGADEQY
TRBV24-1	-	10	TRBJ1-2	ATSDSGDGYT
TRBV28	-	14	TRBJ2-5	ASSLLGTGAQETQY
TRBV4-1	-	10	TRBJ1-2	ASRDGNYGYT
TRBV15	-	12	TRBJ1-4	ATTRGATNEKLF
TRBV19	few	13	TRBJ1-1	ASSIGTTRNTESF
TRBV7-3	-	13	TRBJ2-7	ASSLLAGTSYEQY
TRBV6-1	-	14	TRBJ2-1	ASSVTSGGAYNEQF
TRBV6-1	few	14	TRBJ1-1	ASSEAIWGGETEAF
TRBV30	few	13	TRBJ2-7	AWSIPRDISYEQY
TRBV30	few	8	TRBJ2-3	AWRGDTQY
TRBV6-6	-	10	TRBJ2-7	ASSYSGGEQY
TRBV11-2	-	15	TRBJ2-7	ASSLVGGDPAEYEQY
TRBV29-1	-	10	TRBJ2-3	SVEGATDTQY
TRBV2	once	11	TRBJ2-4	ASQAGAKNIQY
TRBV29-1	-	13	TRBJ1-1	SVEGGRVGDTEAF
TRBV6-1	-	13	TRBJ1-1	ASSDDGGLDTEAF
TRBV2	-	13	TRBJ1-4	ASSSQGGDNEKLF
TRBV28	-	15	TRBJ2-7	ASREQLLGQGAYEQY
TRBV30	-	9	TRBJ2-7	ASRDMHEQY
TRBV5-6	-	13	TRBJ1-6	ASSSLQGYNSPLH
TRBV7-9	-	15	TRBJ2-1	ASSLRQVLAEDNEQF
TRBV12-3/TRBV12-4	-	11	TRBJ1-5	ASSTRGGQPQH
TRBV13	-	13	TRBJ2-1	ASRPGLAGNNEQF
TRBV25-1	-	13	TRBJ2-1	ASSHSGGAYNEQF
TRBV19	once	10	TRBJ1-1	AVRSHGTEAF
TRBV5-1	-	14	TRBJ2-1	ASSLGLAGGFNEQF
TRBV4-1	-	16	TRBJ1-2	ASSAPGQGALRNYGYT
TRBV30	-	11	TRBJ1-1	AWKLGMNTEAF
TRBV25-1	-	12	TRBJ1-2	ASSGHGPLDGYT